This T cell receptor (beta chain) was recovered during a study of blood T cell repertoires in COVID-19. Study-wide background: Acute and convalescent COVID-19 specimens originated in the United States, Italy and Spain. The cDNA or gDNA used as material had been derived from T cells, B-cell-depleted T cells, or PBMCs.

The CDR3 is 16 amino acids. CDR1 is MDHEN and CDR2 is SYDVKM in the germline V gene. The ends lost 2 bases at V and 2 bases at J; junction bases unmatched: 6. In the authors' workflow: Estimation of nucleated cell counts relied on the amplification of reference gene primers. The method was immunoSEQ multiplex PCR; TCRdb's version includes in-frame clones alone and lacks a portion of them. Clone size and the V and J calls come from that table; the DNA yielded D and trimming. The table records around 61,000 clones, 85% to 90% of them present only once. V usage is TRBV28 and J usage is TRBJ1-5; 7 bases align to TRBD1. This TCR was sampled from a man in his fifties with active COVID-19. The sequenced sample consisted of peripheral blood. CDR3 sequence: CASSLHQGVGNQPQHF. The CDR3 DNA reads as TGTGCCAGCAGTTTACATCAGGGGGTTGGCAATCAGCCCCAGCATTTT.